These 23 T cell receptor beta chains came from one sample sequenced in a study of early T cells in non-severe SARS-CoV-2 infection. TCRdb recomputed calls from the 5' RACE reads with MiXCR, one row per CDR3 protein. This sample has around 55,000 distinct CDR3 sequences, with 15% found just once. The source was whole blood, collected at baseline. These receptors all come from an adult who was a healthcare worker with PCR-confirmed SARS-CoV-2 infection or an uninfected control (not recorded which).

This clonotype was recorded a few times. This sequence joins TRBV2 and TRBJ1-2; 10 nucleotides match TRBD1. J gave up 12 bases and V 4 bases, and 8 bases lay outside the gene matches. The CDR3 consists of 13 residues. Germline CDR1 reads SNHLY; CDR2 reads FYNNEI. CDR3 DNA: TGTGCCAGCAGTGTATCGGGACAGGGGTTCCACACCTTC. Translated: CASSVSGQGFHTF.

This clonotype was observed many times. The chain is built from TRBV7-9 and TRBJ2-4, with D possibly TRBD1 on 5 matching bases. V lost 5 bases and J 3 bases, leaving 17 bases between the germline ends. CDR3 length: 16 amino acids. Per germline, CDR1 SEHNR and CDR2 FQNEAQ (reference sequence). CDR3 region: CASSAARDVGKNIQYF. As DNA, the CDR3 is TGTGCCAGCAGCGCCGCCAGGGATGTTGGCAAAAACATTCAGTACTTC.

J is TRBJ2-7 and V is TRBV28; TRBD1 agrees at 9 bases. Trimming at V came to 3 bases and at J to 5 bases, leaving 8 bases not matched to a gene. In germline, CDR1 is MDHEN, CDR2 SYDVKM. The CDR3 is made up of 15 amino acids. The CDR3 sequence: CASSLTRQGVDEQYF. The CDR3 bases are TGTGCCAGCAGTTTGACCCGACAGGGGGTGGACGAGCAGTACTTC. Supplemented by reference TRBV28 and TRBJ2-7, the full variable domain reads DVKVTQSSRYLVKRTGEKVFLECVQDMDHENMFWYRQDPGLGLRLIYFSYDVKMKEKGDIPEGYSVSREKKERFSLILESASTNQTSMYLCASSLTRQGVDEQYFGPGTRLTVT.

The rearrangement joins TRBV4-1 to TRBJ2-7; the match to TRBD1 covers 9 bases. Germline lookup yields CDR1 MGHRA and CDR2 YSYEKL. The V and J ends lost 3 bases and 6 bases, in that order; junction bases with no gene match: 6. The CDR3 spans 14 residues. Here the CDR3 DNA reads TGCGCCAGCAGCCAGGGACAGGGCCCTCTCGAGCAGTACTTC. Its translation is CASSQGQGPLEQYF.

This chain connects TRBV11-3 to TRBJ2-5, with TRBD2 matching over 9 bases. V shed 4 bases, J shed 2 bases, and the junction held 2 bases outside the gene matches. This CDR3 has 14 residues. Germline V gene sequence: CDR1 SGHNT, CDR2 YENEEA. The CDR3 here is CASSSAGGQETQYF. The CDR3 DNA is TGTGCCAGCAGCTCAGCGGGGGGACAAGAGACCCAGTACTTC.

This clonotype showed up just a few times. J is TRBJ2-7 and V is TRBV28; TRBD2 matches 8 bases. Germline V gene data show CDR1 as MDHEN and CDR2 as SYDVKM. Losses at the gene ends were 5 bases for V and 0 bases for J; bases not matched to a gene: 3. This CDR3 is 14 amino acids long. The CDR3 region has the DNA TGTGCCAGCAGTGGGGGACTAGACTCCTACGAGCAGTACTTC. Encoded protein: CASSGGLDSYEQYF.

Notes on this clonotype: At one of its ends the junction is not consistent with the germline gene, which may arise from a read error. The DNA for the CDR3 is TGCGCCAGCAGCCAAGGAGGCAGCGGGACAGCCGGAACTCAATTC. Protein product: CASSQGGSGTAGTQF. This sequence joins TRBV4-1 and TRBJ1-2; TRBD1 matches 7 bases. The CDR3 covers 15 residues. Germline V CDR1 and CDR2: MGHRA, YSYEKL.

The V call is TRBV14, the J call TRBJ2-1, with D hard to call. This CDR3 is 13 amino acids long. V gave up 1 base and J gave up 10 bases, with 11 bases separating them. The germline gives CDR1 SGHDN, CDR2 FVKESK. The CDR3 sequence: CASSQVGFREQFF. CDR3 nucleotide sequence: TGTGCCAGCAGCCAAGTGGGATTTCGGGAGCAGTTCTTC.

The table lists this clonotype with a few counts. This chain's CDR3 is CSVGGGPDTQYF. CDR3 DNA sequence: TGCAGCGTAGGCGGGGGCCCAGATACGCAGTATTTT. The chain has TRBV29-1 and TRBJ2-3, with D perhaps matching TRBD2 (7 bases). Germline lookup yields CDR1 SQVTM and CDR2 ANQGSEA. V was shortened by 6 bases and J by 4 bases, with 11 bases between the two germline ends. CDR3 length equals 12 residues.

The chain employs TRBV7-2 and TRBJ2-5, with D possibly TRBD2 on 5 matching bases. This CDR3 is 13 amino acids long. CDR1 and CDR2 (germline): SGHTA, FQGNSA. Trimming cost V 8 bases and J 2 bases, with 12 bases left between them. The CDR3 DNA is TGTGCCAGCTTAGGGCGGGCACAAGAGACCCAGTACTTC. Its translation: CASLGRAQETQYF.

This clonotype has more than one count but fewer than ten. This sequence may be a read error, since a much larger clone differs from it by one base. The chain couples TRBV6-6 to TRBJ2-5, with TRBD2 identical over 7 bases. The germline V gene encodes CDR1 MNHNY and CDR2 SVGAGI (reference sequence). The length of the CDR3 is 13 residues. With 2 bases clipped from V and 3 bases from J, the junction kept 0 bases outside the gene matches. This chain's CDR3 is CASSYGGEETQYF. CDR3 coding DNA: TGTGCCAGCAGTTACGGGGGGGAAGAGACCCAGTACTTC.

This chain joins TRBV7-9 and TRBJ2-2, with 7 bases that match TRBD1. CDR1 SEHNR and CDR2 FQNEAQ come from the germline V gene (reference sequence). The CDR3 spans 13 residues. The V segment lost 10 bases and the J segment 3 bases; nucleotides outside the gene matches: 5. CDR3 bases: TGTGCCAAAGGGACAGCCGACACCGGGGAGCTGTTTTTT. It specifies CAKGTADTGELFF.

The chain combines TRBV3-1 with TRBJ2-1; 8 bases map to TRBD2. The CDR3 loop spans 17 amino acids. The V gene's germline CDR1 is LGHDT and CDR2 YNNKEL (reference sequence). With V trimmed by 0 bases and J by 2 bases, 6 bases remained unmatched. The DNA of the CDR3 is TGTGCCAGCAGCCAAGATTCCGGGGGGGGGACCTACAATGAGCAGTTCTTC. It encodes CASSQDSGGGTYNEQFF.

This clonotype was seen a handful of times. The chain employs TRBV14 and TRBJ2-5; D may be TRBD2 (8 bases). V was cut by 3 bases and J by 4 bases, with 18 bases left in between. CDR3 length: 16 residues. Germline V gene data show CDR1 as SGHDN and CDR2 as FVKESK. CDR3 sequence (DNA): TGTGCCAGCAGCCACCGGGAGGGGGCTTCAATAGAGACCCAGTACTTC. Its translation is CASSHREGASIETQYF.

As DNA, the CDR3 is TGCAGTGCTAGAGATAATGGGGGAACCTTTGGAGCTTTCTTT. It specifies CSARDNGGTFGAFF. The gene calls are TRBV20-1 and TRBJ1-1, with a weak D call TRBD1 (5 bases). Trimming removed 0 bases at V and 10 bases at J, with 18 bases between. Germline-derived CDR1 and CDR2 are DFQATT and SNEGSKA (reference sequence). The length of the CDR3 is 14 residues.

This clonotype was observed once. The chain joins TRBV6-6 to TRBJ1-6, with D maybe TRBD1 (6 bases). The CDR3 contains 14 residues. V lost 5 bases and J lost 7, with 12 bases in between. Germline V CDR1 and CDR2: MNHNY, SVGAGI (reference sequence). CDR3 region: CASSLRDKNSPLHF. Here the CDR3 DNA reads TGTGCCAGCAGTCTCCGGGACAAGAATTCACCCCTCCACTTT.

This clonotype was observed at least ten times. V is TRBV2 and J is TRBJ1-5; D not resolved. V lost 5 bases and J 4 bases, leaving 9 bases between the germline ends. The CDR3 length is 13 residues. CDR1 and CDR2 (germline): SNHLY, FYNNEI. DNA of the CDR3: TGTGCCAGCAGTCCCCCAGGTAATCAGCCCCAGCATTTT. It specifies CASSPPGNQPQHF.

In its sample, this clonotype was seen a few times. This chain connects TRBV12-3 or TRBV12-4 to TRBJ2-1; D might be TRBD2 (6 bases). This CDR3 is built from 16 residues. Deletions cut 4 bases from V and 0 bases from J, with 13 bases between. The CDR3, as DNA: TGTGCCAGCAGTTGGGGGGTAGTCCCCTCCTACAATGAGCAGTTCTTC. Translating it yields CASSWGVVPSYNEQFF.

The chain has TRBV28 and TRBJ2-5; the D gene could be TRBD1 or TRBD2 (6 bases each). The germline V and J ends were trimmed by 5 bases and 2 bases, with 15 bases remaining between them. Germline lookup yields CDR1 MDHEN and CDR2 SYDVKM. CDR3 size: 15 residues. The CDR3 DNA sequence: TGTGCCAGCAGTCCCACCGGGGGCAATCAAGAGACCCAGTACTTC. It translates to CASSPTGGNQETQYF.

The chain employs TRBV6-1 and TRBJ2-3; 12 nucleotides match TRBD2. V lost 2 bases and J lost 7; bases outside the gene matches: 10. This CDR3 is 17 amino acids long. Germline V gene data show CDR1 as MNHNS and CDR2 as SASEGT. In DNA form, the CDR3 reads TGTGCCAGCAGTGAATTCCTGACTAGCGGGAGAGGGAATACGCAGTATTTT. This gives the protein CASSEFLTSGRGNTQYF.

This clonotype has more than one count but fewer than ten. The CDR3 loop reads CASSYSVSGDSGNTIYF. CDR3 coding DNA: TGTGCCAGCAGTTACTCCGTTTCCGGAGACTCTGGAAACACCATATATTTT. This chain uses TRBV6-5 with TRBJ1-3; D gene unclear. CDR3 length: 17 amino acids. V was pared by 0 bases and J by 0 bases, with 12 bases between. Germline V gene sequence: CDR1 MNHEY, CDR2 SVGAGI.

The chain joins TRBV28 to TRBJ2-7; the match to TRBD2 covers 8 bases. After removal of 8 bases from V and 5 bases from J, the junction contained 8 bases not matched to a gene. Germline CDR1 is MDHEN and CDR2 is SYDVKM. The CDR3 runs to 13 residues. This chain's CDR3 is CASLSPGGDEQYF. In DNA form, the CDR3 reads TGTGCCAGCCTAAGCCCGGGGGGGGACGAGCAGTACTTC.

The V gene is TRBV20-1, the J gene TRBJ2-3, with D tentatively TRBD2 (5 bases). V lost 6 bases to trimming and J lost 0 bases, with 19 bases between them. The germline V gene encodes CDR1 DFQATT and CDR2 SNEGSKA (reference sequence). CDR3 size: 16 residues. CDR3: CSASPVAGYSTDTQYF. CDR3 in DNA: TGCAGTGCCAGCCCTGTGGCGGGTTATAGCACAGATACGCAGTATTTT.